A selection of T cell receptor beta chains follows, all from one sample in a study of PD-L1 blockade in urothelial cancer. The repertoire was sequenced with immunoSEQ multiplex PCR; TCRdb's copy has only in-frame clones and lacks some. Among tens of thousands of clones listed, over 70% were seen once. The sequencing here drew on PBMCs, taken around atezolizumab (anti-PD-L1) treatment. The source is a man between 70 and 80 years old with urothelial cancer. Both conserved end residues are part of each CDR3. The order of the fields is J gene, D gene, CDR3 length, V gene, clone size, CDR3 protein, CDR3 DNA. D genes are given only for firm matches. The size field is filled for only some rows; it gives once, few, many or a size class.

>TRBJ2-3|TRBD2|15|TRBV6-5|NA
CASRGIGTSGNTQYF
TGTGCCAGCAGGGGGATTGGGACTAGCGGGAATACGCAGTATTTT
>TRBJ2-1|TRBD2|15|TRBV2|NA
CANSEEGGGYNEQFF
TGTGCCAACAGTGAAGAGGGCGGGGGATACAATGAGCAGTTCTTC
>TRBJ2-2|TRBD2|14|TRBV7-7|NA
CASSILAATGELFF
TGTGCTAGCAGCATACTAGCGGCCACCGGGGAGCTGTTTTTT
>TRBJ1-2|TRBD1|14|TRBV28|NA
CASGSGQAIYGYTF
TGTGCCAGCGGATCGGGACAGGCGATTTATGGCTACACCTTC
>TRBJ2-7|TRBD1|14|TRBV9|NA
CASSPRDRTYEQYF
TGTGCCAGCAGCCCACGGGACAGGACCTACGAGCAGTACTTC
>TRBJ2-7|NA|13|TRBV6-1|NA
CASSEARRGEQYF
TGTGCCAGCAGTGAAGCGCGGAGGGGCGAGCAGTACTTC
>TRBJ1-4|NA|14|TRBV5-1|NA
CASSRDIYSEKLFF
TGCGCCAGCAGCAGGGACATCTATAGTGAAAAACTGTTTTTT
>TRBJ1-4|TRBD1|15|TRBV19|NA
CASSIPGTGEEKLFF
TGTGCCAGTAGTATTCCCGGGACAGGGGAAGAAAAACTGTTTTTT
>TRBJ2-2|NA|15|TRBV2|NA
CASSVSQGNTGELFF
TGTGCCAGCAGTGTGAGTCAGGGGAACACCGGGGAGCTGTTTTTT
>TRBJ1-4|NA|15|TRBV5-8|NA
CASSSFGTGREKLFF
TGTGCCAGCAGCTCTTTTGGGACTGGACGCGAAAAACTGTTTTTT
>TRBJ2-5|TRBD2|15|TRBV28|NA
CASSFNGRAKETQYF
TGTGCCAGCAGTTTCAACGGGAGGGCGAAAGAGACCCAGTACTTC
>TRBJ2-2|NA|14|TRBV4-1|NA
CASSQGPNTGELFF
TGCGCCAGCAGCCAAGGGCCGAACACCGGGGAGCTGTTTTTT
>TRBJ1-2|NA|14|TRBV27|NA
CASSLSREFGVYTF
TGTGCCAGCAGTTTATCCCGGGAGTTCGGTGTCTACACTTTC
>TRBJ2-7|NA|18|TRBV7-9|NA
CASSLGISGRWAEYEQYF
TGTGCCAGCAGCTTAGGAATCAGCGGCAGGTGGGCCGAGTACGAGCAGTACTTC
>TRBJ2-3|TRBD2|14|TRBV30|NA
CAWTTAGVSDTQYF
TGTGCCTGGACCACAGCGGGAGTTTCAGATACGCAGTATTTT
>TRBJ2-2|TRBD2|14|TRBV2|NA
CASRVGRAPGELFF
TGTGCCAGCAGGGTCGGGAGGGCCCCCGGGGAGCTGTTTTTT
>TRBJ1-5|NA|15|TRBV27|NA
CALRLRSRDNQPQHF
TGTGCCCTCAGACTCCGGTCCCGGGACAATCAGCCCCAGCATTTT
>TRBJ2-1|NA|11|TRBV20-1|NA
CSAEKGNEQFF
TGCAGTGCCGAGAAGGGGAATGAGCAGTTCTTC
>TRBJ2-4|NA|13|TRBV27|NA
CASSLDYSNIQYF
TGTGCCAGCAGTCTAGACTACAGTAACATTCAGTACTTC
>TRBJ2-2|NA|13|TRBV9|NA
CASSEPPSGELFF
TGTGCCAGCAGCGAGCCGCCCTCCGGGGAGCTGTTTTTT
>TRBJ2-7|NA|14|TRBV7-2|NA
CASSLGPKSYEQYF
TGTGCCAGCAGCTTAGGGCCCAAGTCCTACGAGCAGTACTTC
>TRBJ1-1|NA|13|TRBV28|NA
CASSLGRGTEAFF
TGTGCCAGCAGTTTGGGTAGGGGCACTGAAGCTTTCTTT
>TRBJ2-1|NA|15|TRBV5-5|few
CASSLSRRGNNEQFF
TGTGCCAGCAGCTTGAGTAGGCGGGGTAACAATGAGCAGTTCTTC
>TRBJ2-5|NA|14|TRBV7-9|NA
CASSRGTGQETQYF
TGTGCCAGCAGCCGCGGGACCGGGCAAGAGACCCAGTACTTC
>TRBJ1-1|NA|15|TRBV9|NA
CASSPGGGPRTEAFF
TGTGCCAGCAGCCCCGGGGGGGGGCCCAGGACTGAAGCTTTCTTT
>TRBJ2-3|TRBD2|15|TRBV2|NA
CASSERLADTDTQYF
TGTGCCAGCAGTGAGAGACTAGCGGACACAGATACGCAGTATTTT
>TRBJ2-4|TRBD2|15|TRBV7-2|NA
CASSYSGVAKNIQYF
TGTGCCAGCAGCTATAGCGGGGTAGCCAAAAACATTCAGTACTTC
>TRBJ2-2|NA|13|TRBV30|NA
CAWTGVNTGELFF
TGTGCCTGGACTGGAGTCAACACCGGGGAGCTGTTTTTT
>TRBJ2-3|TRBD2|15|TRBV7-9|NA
CASSGLAGVEDTQYF
TGTGCCAGCAGCGGACTAGCGGGAGTAGAGGATACGCAGTATTTT
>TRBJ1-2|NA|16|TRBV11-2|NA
CASSLARDSLGYGYTF
TGTGCCAGCAGTCTAGCCCGGGACTCCCTAGGGTATGGCTACACCTTC
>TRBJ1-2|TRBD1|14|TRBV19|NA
CASSSQGASYGYTF
TGTGCCAGTAGTAGCCAGGGGGCGAGCTATGGCTACACCTTC